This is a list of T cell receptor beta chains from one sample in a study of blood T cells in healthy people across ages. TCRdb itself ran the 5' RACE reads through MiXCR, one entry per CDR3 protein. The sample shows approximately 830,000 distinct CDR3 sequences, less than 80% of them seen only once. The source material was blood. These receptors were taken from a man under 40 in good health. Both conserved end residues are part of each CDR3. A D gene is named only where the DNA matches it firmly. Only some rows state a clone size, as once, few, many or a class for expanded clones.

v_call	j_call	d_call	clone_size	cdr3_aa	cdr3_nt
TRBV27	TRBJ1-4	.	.	CASSLSATTGEKLFF	TGTGCCAGCAGTTTATCGGCAACTACGGGTGAAAAACTGTTTTTT
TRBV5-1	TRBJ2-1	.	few	CASSPGPNYNEQFF	TGCGCCAGCAGCCCAGGTCCAAACTACAATGAGCAGTTCTTC
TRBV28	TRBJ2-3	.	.	CASSLGEPTQYF	TGTGCCAGCAGTTTGGGTGAGCCTACGCAGTATTTT
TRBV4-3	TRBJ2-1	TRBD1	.	CASSQYRGRDNEQFF	TGCGCTAGCAGCCAATACAGGGGGCGCGACAATGAGCAGTTCTTC
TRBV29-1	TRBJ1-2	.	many	CSVAGGNYGYTF	TGCAGCGTTGCCGGGGGTAACTATGGCTACACCTTC
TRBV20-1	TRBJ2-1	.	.	CSAAASTFDEQFF	TGTAGTGCGGCAGCAAGTACTTTCGATGAGCAGTTCTTC
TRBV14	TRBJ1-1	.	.	CASSQDFGALNTEAFF	TGTGCCAGCAGCCAAGATTTCGGGGCTCTGAACACTGAAGCTTTCTTT
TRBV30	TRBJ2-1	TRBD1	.	CAWTTDRGSYNEQFF	TGTGCCTGGACCACCGACAGGGGCTCCTACAATGAGCAGTTCTTC
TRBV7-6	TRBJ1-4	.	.	CASSLDPQSGEKLFF	TGTGCCAGCAGCTTAGATCCGCAGTCGGGGGAAAAACTGTTTTTT
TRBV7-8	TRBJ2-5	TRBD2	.	CASSTTSAETQYF	TGTGCCAGCAGCACGACTAGCGCGGAGACCCAGTACTTC
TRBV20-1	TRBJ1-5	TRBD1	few	CSATTGFNQPQHF	TGCAGTGCTACGACAGGGTTCAATCAGCCCCAGCATTTT
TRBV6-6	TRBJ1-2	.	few	CASSYSAGVGYTF	TGTGCCAGCAGTTACTCAGCAGGGGTGGGCTACACCTTC
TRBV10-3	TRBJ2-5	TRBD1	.	CAIGGTGWETQYF	TGTGCCATCGGTGGGACAGGCTGGGAGACCCAGTACTTC
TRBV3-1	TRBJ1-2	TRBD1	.	CASSPEGQGNYGYTF	TGTGCCAGCAGCCCAGAAGGACAGGGCAACTATGGCTACACCTTC
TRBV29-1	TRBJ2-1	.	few	CSACVGDYNEQFF	TGCAGCGCCTGTGTGGGGGACTACAATGAGCAGTTCTTC
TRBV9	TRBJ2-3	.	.	CASSVDSDTQYF	TGTGCCAGCAGCGTAGACTCAGATACGCAGTATTTT
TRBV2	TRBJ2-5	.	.	CASSERDSTWETQYF	TGTGCCAGCAGTGAACGGGATAGTACGTGGGAGACCCAGTACTTC
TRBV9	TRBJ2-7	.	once	CASSEGMHPSSYEQYF	TGTGCCAGCAGCGAGGGGATGCACCCGAGCTCCTACGAGCAGTACTTC
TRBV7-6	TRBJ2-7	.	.	CATLESGTSSYNEQYF	TGTGCCACTCTAGAGAGCGGTACTAGCTCCTACAATGAGCAGTACTTC
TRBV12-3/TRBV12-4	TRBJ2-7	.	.	CASSFTSGAHEQYF	TGTGCCAGCAGTTTTACATCTGGCGCCCACGAGCAGTACTTC
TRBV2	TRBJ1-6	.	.	CASSASGRDSYSPLHF	TGTGCCAGCAGTGCTTCAGGCAGGGACTCATATTCACCCCTCCACTTT
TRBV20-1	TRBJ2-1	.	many	CSARGDGSSYNEQFF	TGCAGTGCTAGGGGTGACGGGTCTTCCTACAATGAGCAGTTCTTC
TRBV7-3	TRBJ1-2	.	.	CASSLNGGNYGYTF	TGTGCCAGCAGCTTAAATGGCGGGAACTATGGCTACACCTTC
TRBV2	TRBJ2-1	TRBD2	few	CASSQERDLREQFF	TGTGCCAGCAGTCAGGAGCGGGACCTCCGTGAGCAGTTCTTC
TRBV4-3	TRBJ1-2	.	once	CASSQDAKANYGYTF	TGCGCCAGCAGCCAAGATGCAAAAGCTAACTATGGCTACACCTTC
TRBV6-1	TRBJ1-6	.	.	CASSEVGVAPLHF	TGTGCCAGCAGTGAAGTTGGGGTTGCACCCCTCCACTTT
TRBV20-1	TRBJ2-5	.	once	CSARSRLYNEQYF	TGCAGTGCTAGATCTAGACTTTACAATGAGCAGTACTTC
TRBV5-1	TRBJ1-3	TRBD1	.	CASSFGDSSGNTIYF	TGCGCCAGCAGCTTTGGGGACAGTTCTGGAAACACCATATATTTT
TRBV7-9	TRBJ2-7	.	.	CASSSLLGGEDPYEQYF	TGTGCCAGCAGCTCCCTGTTGGGGGGTGAGGACCCCTACGAGCAGTACTTC
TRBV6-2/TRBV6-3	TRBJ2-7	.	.	CASSYSLSEGAYEQYF	TGTGCCAGCAGTTACTCGCTCAGCGAGGGGGCCTACGAGCAGTACTTC
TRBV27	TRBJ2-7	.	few	CASSPLDSGGQYF	TGTGCCAGCAGTCCACTCGACTCGGGTGGGCAGTACTTC
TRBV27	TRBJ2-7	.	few	CASSSGGRSYEQYF	TGTGCCAGCAGTTCTGGGGGTCGCTCCTACGAGCAGTACTTC
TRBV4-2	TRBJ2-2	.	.	CASSQERVPGELFF	TGTGCCAGCAGCCAAGAAAGGGTGCCCGGGGAGCTGTTTTTT
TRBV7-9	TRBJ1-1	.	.	CASRLGGLNTEAFF	TGTGCCAGCAGATTAGGCGGTTTGAACACTGAAGCTTTCTTT
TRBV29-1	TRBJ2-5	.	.	CSPGDITARCGNEQYF	TGCAGCCCCGGAGATATTACGGCCAGATGTGGCAATGAGCAGTACTTC
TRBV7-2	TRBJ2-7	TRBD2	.	CASMPGLEFYEQYF	TGTGCCAGCATGCCGGGACTAGAGTTCTACGAGCAGTACTTC
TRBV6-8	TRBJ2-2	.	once	CASIKGRALTGGELFF	TGTGCCAGCATCAAGGGCAGGGCCCTAACGGGCGGGGAGCTGTTTTTT
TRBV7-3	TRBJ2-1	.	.	CASSATLDGTKYNEQFF	TGTGCCAGCAGCGCCACCTTAGATGGCACAAAGTACAATGAGCAGTTCTTC
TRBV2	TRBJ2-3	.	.	CASTGNPTDTQYF	TGTGCCAGCACCGGGAACCCGACGGATACGCAGTATTTT
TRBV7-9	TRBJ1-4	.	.	CASGEHSSNEKLFF	TGTGCCAGCGGAGAGCACAGTTCTAATGAAAAACTGTTTTTT
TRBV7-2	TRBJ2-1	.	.	CASSLGGPATNEQFF	TGTGCCAGCAGCTTAGGAGGGCCCGCGACCAATGAGCAGTTCTTC
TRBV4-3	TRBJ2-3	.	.	CASSQEGGGTDTQYF	TGTGCCAGCAGCCAAGAAGGAGGGGGCACAGATACGCAGTATTTT
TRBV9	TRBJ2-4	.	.	CASSAALGEQYF	TGTGCCAGCAGCGCGGCCCTGGGGGAGCAGTACTTC
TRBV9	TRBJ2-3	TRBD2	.	CASSERSGPQMGTDTQYF	TGTGCCAGCAGCGAACGTAGCGGGCCCCAAATGGGCACAGATACGCAGTATTTT
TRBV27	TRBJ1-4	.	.	CASSQLYRENEKLFF	TGTGCCAGCAGTCAGCTATACAGGGAGAATGAAAAACTGTTTTTT
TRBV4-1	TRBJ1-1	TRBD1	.	CASSRVTYRGVYTEAFF	TGCGCCAGCAGTCGGGTTACGTACAGGGGGGTCTACACTGAAGCTTTCTTT
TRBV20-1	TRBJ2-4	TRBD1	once	CSVKTGLDIQYF	TGCAGTGTAAAGACAGGGCTGGACATTCAGTACTTC
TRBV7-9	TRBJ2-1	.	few	CASSLPGLYNEQFF	TGTGCCAGCAGCTTACCGGGACTTTACAATGAGCAGTTCTTC
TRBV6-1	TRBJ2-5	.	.	CASSEGVAWRAETQYF	TGTGCCAGCAGTGAAGGGGTAGCTTGGAGGGCAGAGACCCAGTACTTC
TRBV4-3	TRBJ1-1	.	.	CASKAQGTEAFF	TGCGCCAGCAAGGCACAGGGAACGGAAGCTTTCTTT
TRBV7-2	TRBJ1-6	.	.	CASSDRQNSPLHF	TGTGCCAGCAGCGACAGGCAAAACTCACCCCTCCACTTT
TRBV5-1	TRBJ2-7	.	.	CASSLDQASYEQYF	TGCGCCAGCAGCTTGGATCAGGCCTCCTACGAGCAGTACTTC